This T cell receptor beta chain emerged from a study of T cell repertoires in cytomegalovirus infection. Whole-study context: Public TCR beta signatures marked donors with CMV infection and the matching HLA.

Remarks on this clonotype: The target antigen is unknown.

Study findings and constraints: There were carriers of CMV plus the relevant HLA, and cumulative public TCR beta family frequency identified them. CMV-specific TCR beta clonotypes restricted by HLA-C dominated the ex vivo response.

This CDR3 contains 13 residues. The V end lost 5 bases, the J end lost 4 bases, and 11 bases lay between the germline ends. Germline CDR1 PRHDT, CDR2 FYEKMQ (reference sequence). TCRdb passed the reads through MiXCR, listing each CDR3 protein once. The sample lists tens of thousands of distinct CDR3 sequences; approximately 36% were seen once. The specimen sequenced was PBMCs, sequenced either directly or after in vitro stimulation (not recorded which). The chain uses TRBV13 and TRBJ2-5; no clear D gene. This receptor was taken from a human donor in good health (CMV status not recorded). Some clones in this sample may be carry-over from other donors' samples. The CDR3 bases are TGTGCCAGCAGCCTAAGGTTACGAGAGACCCAGTACTTC. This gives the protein CASSLRLRETQYF.